This T cell receptor beta chain was captured in a study of blood T cells in healthy people across ages. General study points: Roughly linear age-related decline in beta diversity appeared, significant by age 40.

Trimming removed 3 bases at V and 6 bases at J, with 18 bases between. Germline CDR1 and CDR2: SNHLY and FYNNEI. The CDR3 consists of 16 residues. As for this clonotype: Its antigen is still unknown.

PCR was performed a second time for about 6 to 11 cycles using a sample-barcoded 5' primer and a J-beta primer mix. One entry per CDR3 protein, called by TCRdb with MiXCR from the 5' RACE reads. The table shows about 640,000 distinct CDR3 sequences, with about 53% occurring only once. The sample comprised blood. This chain connects TRBV2 to TRBJ2-1; perhaps TRBD1 as D (7 bases). The sequence was collected from a man between 60 and 75 years old in good health. Here the CDR3 reads CASSEEGADRINEQFF. The CDR3 coding sequence is TGTGCCAGCAGTGAGGAGGGGGCGGATCGGATCAATGAGCAGTTCTTC.